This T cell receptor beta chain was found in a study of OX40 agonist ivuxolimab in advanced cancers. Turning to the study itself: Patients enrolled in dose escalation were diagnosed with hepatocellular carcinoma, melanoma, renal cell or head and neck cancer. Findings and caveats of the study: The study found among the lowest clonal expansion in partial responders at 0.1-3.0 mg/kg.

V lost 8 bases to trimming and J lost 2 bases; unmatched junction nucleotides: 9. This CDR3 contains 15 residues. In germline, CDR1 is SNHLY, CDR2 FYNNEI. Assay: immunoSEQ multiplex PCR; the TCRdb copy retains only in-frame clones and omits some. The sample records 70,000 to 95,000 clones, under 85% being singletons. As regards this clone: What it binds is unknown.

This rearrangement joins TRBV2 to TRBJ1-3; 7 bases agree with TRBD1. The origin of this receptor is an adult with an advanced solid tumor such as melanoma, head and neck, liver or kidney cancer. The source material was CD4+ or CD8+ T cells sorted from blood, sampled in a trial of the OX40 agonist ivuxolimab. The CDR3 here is CASAPLTGAGNTIYF. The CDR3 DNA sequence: TGTGCCAGCGCTCCTCTAACAGGGGCTGGAAACACCATATATTTT.